The 11 T cell receptor beta chains below come from one sample, sequenced in a study of tumor-infiltrating lymphocytes in primary liver carcinoma. It was from approximately 22-30 mg of unsorted bulk tissue that RNA and DNA were co-extracted. The input was around 530 ng total RNA; TCR beta cDNA was made from it with a constant-region primer. Amplification in three nested multiplex PCR rounds with slightly modified ARM-PCR gave rise to TCR beta libraries. The study ran its first two PCR rounds for around 9 cycles each, using TRBV1-TRBV30 forward primers and a C-beta reverse primer. TCRdb re-analysed the multiplex PCR reads in MiXCR, keeping a single row per CDR3 protein. Here the sample spans about 21,000 distinct CDR3 sequences, 60% to 80% being singletons. Sequencing used liver tumor tissue from sampling region 1. Subset in this sample: tumor region T1, superior pole. The receptors shown here come from a woman in her thirties with primary liver carcinoma and hepatitis B virus infection.

By share of the sample, this clonotype is medium-sized. The chain couples TRBV12-3 or TRBV12-4 to TRBJ2-7; TRBD1 might be the D (5 bases). The CDR3 sequence is 11 residues long. The V and J ends lost 5 bases and 5 bases respectively, with 7 bases between them. CDR3 loop: CASSVRDEQYF. CDR3 in DNA: TGTGCCAGCAGTGTCAGGGACGAGCAGTACTTC.

Note on this clonotype: Lacking the conserved final phenylalanine or tryptophan, this CDR3 likely reflects a read error. The chain couples TRBV9 to TRBJ2-7; perhaps TRBD2 as D (5 bases). CDR1 is SGDLS, CDR2 YYNGEE, per germline. The CDR3 totals 12 residues. The V and J ends lost 7 bases and 5 bases respectively, with 13 bases between them. The CDR3 DNA reads TGTGCCAGCGGACGACTAAGCAACGAGCAGTACTTA. The encoded protein is CASGRLSNEQYL.

The chain recombines TRBV5-4 with TRBJ2-7; no definite D call. Looked up from germline, CDR1 is SGHNT and CDR2 is YYREEE (reference sequence). The V end was cut by 4 bases, the J end by 5 bases, with 13 bases between. This CDR3 has 13 residues. The CDR3 DNA reads TGTGCCAGCAGCATGGGTCTCGGAGACGAGCAGTACTTC. Translated, it gives CASSMGLGDEQYF.

At least ten counts were recorded for this clonotype. The rearrangement uses TRBV12-3 or TRBV12-4 and TRBJ2-1, with 11 bases that match TRBD2. V gave up 7 bases and J gave up 6 bases; unmatched junction bases: 8. The CDR3 has 15 residues. The CDR3 here is CASTPGTSGPNEQFF. CDR3 DNA: TGTGCCAGCACCCCCGGGACTAGCGGCCCCAATGAGCAGTTCTTC.

A note on this clonotype: One end of the junction fails to match germline, which may point to a read error. This chain uses TRBV6-2 or TRBV6-3 with TRBJ2-1, with D possibly matching TRBD2 (5 bases). This CDR3 comprises 18 residues. From germline, CDR1 is MNHEY and CDR2 SVGEGT. The CDR3 bases are TGTGCCAGCAGTTACTCCGCTGGCGGGTGCTTCATTTACAATGGGCAGTTCTTC. It encodes CASSYSAGGCFIYNGQFF.

This chain uses TRBV28 with TRBJ1-6, with D unresolved. The CDR3 extends over 13 amino acids. Trimming pared 5 bases from V and 18 bases from J, leaving 20 bases between. Germline CDR1 and CDR2: MDHEN and SYDVKM. Here the CDR3 DNA reads TGTGCCAGCAGTGGACTATCCGGAGCTTCACCCCACTTT. It codes for CASSGLSGASPHF. Drawing the rest from reference TRBV28 and TRBJ1-6, the complete variable domain is DVKVTQSSRYLVKRTGEKVFLECVQDMDHENMFWYRQDPGLGLRLIYFSYDVKMKEKGDIPEGYSVSREKKERFSLILESASTNQTSMYLCASSGLSGASPHFGNGTRLTVT.

Worth noting for this clonotype: It may be a read error: a sequence one base away is much more abundant. The chain is built from TRBV6-6 and TRBJ1-6, with a tentative D call TRBD1 (6 bases). Looked up from germline, CDR1 is MNHNY and CDR2 is SVGAGI (reference sequence). This CDR3 spans 14 amino acids. CDR3: CASSYTGMDSHLYF. CDR3 coding DNA: TGTGCCAGCAGTTACACAGGGATGGACTCACACCTCTACTTT.

The V gene is TRBV19, the J gene TRBJ2-1; possible D gene TRBD2, 5 bases. Germline assignment: CDR1 LNHDA and CDR2 SQIVND (reference sequence). Trimming left V 6 bases short and J 8 bases short, with 23 bases between. This CDR3 comprises 16 residues. The CDR3 protein is CASRHESAHGNDEQFF. For the CDR3, the DNA is TGTGCCAGTAGACATGAATCGGCCCACGGGAACGATGAGCAGTTCTTC.

Concerning this clonotype itself: A junction boundary mismatches the germline segment, possibly from a read error. V usage is TRBV4-3 and J usage is TRBJ2-7; 8 positions match TRBD1. Germline V gene lookup returns CDR1 LGHNA and CDR2 YSLEER. The CDR3 runs 15 residues. The CDR3 DNA sequence: TGCGCCTGCAGCCAAGATCAATGGACAGGGCGGGAACAGTACTTC. It translates to CACSQDQWTGREQYF.

The chain combines TRBV11-2 with TRBJ2-7; TRBD1 might be the D (5 bases). CDR3 length equals 15 residues. V was clipped by 1 base and J by 2 bases, with 12 bases between them. Germline V gives CDR1 SGHAT, CDR2 FQNNGV. The CDR3 region has the DNA TGTGCCAGCAGCTTAGTTGGACACCACACCTACGAGCAGTACTTC. It is translated as CASSLVGHHTYEQYF.

Comments on this clonotype: The junction differs from germline at one of its ends, possibly a read error. This chain joins TRBV5-1 and TRBJ2-1, with a weak D call TRBD2 (6 bases). The CDR3 loop spans 14 amino acids. Germline CDR1 is SGHRS and CDR2 is YFSETQ. The chain's CDR3 is CVSRSSAGYNEHFF. In DNA, the CDR3 is TGCGTCAGCAGATCAAGCGCGGGGTACAATGAGCATTTCTTC.